This T cell receptor beta chain is drawn from a study of T-cell reconstitution after alpha-beta-depleted transplantation in children. The TCRbeta library was prepared with unique molecular identifiers. From the PCR reads, TCRdb called clonotypes with MiXCR, one entry per CDR3 protein. The table lists 230,000 or so distinct CDR3 sequences, more than 10% of them singletons. The sample holds many counts of this clonotype. Germline V CDR1 and CDR2: ENHRY, SYGVKD. V lost 5 bases, J lost 4 bases, and 2 bases stayed unmatched. The length of the CDR3 is 14 residues. This rearrangement joins TRBV10-3 to TRBJ2-1, with 10 bases identical to TRBD2. This TCR was recovered from a human donor who donated a stem cell graft to a child with acute lymphoblastic leukemia. The source was PBMCs from the stem cell graft donor, collected from the stem cell graft. DNA for the CDR3: TGTGCCATCAGTCTAGCGGGAGAATACAATGAGCAGTTCTTC. It encodes CAISLAGEYNEQFF.